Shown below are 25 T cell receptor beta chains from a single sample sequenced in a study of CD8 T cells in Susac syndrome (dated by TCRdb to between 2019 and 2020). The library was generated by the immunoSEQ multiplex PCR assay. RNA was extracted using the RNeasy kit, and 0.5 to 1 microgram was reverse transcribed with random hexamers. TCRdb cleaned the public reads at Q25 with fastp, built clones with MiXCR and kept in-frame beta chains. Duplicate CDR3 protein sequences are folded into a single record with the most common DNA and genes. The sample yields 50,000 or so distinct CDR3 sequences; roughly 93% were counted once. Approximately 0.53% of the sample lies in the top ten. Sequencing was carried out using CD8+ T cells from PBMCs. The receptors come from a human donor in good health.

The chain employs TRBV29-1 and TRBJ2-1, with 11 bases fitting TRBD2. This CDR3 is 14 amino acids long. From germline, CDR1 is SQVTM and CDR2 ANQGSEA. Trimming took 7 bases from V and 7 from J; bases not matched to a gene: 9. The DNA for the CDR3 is TGCAGCGGACGGCTAGCGGGAGGAGGGAATGAGCAGTTCTTC. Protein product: CSGRLAGGGNEQFF.

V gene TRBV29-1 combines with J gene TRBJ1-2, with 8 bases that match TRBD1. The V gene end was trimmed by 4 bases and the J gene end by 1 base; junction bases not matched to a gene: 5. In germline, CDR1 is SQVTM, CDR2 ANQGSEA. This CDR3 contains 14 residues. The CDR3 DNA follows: TGCAGCGTTGCGGGAGGACAGGGTAACTATGGCTACACCTTC. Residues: CSVAGGQGNYGYTF.

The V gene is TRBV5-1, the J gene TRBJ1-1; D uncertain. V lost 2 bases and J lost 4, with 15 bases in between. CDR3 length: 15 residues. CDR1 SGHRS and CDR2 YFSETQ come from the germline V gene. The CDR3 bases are TGCGCCAGCAGCTTTAGATCCGACGGTGGCACTGAAGCTTTCTTT. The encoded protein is CASSFRSDGGTEAFF.

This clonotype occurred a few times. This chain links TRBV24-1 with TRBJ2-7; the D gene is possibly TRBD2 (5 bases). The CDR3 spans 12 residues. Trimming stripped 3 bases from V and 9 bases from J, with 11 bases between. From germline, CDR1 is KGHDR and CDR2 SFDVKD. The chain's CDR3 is CATSDPGMGQYF. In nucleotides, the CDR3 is TGTGCCACCAGTGATCCGGGGATGGGGCAGTACTTC.

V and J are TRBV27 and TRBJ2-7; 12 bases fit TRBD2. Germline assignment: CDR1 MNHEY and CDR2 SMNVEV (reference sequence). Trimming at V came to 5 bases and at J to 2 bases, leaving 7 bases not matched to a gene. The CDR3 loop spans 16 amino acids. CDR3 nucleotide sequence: TGTGCCAGCAGTCTCCCCCTAGCGGGAGGGGCCTACGAGCAGTACTTC. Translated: CASSLPLAGGAYEQYF.

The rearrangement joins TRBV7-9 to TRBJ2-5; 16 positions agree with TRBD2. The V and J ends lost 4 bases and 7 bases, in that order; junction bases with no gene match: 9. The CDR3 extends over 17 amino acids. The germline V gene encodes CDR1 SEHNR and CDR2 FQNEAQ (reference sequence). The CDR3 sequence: CASSSNTGTSGRGTQYF. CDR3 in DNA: TGTGCCAGCAGCTCGAATACTGGGACTAGCGGGAGGGGGACCCAGTACTTC.

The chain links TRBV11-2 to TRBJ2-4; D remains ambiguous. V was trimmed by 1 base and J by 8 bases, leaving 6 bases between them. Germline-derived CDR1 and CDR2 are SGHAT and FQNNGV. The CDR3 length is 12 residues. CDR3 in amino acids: CASSLVLDIQYF. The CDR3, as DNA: TGTGCCAGCAGCTTAGTATTGGACATTCAGTACTTC.

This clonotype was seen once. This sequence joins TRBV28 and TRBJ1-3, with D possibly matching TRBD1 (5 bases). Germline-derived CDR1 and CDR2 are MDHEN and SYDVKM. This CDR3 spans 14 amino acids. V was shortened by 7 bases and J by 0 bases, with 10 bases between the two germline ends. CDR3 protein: CASNTGISGNTIYF. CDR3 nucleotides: TGTGCCAGCAACACAGGTATCTCTGGAAACACCATATATTTT.

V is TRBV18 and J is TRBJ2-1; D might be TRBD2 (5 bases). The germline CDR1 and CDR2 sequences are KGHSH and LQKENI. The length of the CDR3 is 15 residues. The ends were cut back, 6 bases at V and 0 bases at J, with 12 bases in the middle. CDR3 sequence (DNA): TGTGCCAGCTCCCTTGGACTTTACTCCTACAATGAGCAGTTCTTC. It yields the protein CASSLGLYSYNEQFF.

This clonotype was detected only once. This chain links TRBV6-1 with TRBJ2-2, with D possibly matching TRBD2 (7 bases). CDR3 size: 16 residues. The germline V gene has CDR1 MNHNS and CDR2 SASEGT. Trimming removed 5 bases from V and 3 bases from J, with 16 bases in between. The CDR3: CASSPITGGDTGELFF. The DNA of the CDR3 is TGTGCCAGCAGTCCAATTACGGGGGGCGACACCGGGGAGCTGTTTTTT.

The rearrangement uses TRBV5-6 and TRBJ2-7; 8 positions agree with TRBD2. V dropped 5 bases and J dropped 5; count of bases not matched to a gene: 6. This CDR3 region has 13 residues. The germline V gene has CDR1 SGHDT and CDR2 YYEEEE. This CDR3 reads CASSSGLAHEQYF. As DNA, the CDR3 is TGTGCCAGCAGTTCCGGACTAGCCCACGAGCAGTACTTC.

The CDR3 coding sequence is TGTGCCAGCAGCTTAGGGGTGGGAGACACAGATACGCAGTATTTT. As protein: CASSLGVGDTDTQYF. The gene calls are TRBV11-2 and TRBJ2-3, with D possibly matching TRBD2 (5 bases). This CDR3 contains 15 residues. Germline CDR1 and CDR2: SGHAT and FQNNGV. V was cut by 1 base and J by 2 bases, with 10 bases left in between. Using reference TRBV11-2 and TRBJ2-3 for the parts outside the CDR3, the full variable domain is EAGVAQSPRYKIIEKRQSVAFWCNPISGHATLYWYQQILGQGPKLLIQFQNNGVVDDSQLPKDRFSAERLKGVDSTLKIQPAKLEDSAVYLCASSLGVGDTDTQYFGPGTRLTVL.

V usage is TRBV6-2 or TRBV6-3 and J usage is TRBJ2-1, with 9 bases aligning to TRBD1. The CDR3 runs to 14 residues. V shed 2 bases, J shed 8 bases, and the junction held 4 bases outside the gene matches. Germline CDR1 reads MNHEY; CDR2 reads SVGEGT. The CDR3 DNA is TGTGCCAGCAGTTACGGACAGGGGTGGGATGAGCAGTTCTTC. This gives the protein CASSYGQGWDEQFF.

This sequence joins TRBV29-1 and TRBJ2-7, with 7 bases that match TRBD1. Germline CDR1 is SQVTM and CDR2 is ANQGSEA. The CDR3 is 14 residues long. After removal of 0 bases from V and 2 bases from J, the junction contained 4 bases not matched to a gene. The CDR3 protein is CSVEEGGAAYEQYF. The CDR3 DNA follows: TGCAGCGTTGAAGAAGGGGGCGCGGCCTACGAGCAGTACTTC.

The CDR3 DNA reads as TGTGCCAGTAGCCGTGGACAGGGTATGAACGAGCAGTACTTC. Translated: CASSRGQGMNEQYF. The V gene is TRBV19, the J gene TRBJ2-7, with 8 bases that match TRBD1. Germline CDR1 and CDR2: LNHDA and SQIVND (reference sequence). Unmatched junction bases numbered 9, after V lost 6 bases and J lost 5 bases. The CDR3 spans 14 residues.

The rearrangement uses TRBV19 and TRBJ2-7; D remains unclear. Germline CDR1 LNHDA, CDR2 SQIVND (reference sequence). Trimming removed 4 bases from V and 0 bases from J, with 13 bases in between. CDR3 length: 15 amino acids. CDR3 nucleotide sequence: TGTGCCAGTAGTACCCGGGTCGGGCCCTCCTACGAGCAGTACTTC. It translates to CASSTRVGPSYEQYF.

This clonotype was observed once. CDR3 sequence: CASSLSSGRGNQPQHF. CDR3 DNA: TGTGCCAGCAGTTTATCGTCAGGGAGGGGCAATCAGCCCCAGCATTTT. The chain links TRBV28 to TRBJ1-5; TRBD1 is a possible D gene (5 bases). V shed 1 base and J shed 2 bases, with 12 bases lying between them. Per the germline V gene, CDR1 is MDHEN and CDR2 is SYDVKM. The CDR3 has 16 amino acids.

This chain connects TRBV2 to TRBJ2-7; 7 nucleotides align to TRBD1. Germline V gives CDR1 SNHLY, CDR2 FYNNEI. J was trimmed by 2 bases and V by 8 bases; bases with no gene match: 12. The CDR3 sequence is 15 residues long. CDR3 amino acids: CASSSEDRFPYEQYF. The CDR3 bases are TGTGCCAGCTCTTCGGAGGACAGGTTCCCCTACGAGCAGTACTTC.

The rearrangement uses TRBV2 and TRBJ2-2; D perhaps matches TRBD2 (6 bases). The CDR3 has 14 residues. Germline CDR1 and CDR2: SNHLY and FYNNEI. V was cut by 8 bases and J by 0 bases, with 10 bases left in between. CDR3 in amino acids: CASSGTSNTGELFF. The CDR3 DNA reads TGTGCCAGCTCTGGGACTTCGAACACCGGGGAGCTGTTTTTT.

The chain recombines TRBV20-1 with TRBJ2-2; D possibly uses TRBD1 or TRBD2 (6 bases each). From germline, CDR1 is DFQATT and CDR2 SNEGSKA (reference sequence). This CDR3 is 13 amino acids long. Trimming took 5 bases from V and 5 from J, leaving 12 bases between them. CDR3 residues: CSAPGARTGELFF. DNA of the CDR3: TGCAGTGCTCCGGGGGCGCGAACCGGGGAGCTGTTTTTT.

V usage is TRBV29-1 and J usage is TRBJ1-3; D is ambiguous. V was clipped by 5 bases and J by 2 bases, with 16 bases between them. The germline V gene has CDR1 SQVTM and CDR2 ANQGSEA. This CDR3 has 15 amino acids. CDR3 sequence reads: CSVSPAKNPGNTIYF. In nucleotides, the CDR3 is TGCAGCGTTAGTCCCGCCAAGAACCCTGGAAACACCATATATTTT.

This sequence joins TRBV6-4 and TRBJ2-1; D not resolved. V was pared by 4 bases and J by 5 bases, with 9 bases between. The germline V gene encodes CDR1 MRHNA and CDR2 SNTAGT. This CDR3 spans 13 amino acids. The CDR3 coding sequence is TGTGCCAGCAGTGGTGGGGAAAACAATGAGCAGTTCTTC. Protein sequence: CASSGGENNEQFF.

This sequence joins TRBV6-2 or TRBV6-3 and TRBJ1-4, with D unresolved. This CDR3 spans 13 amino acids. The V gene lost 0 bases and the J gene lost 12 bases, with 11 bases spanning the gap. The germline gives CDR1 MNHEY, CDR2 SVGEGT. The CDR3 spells CASSYSSAIELFF. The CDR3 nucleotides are TGTGCCAGCAGTTACTCATCCGCGATCGAACTGTTTTTT.

Here the CDR3 reads CASSWTYGTDYNEQFF. The DNA of the CDR3 is TGCGCCAGCAGCTGGACCTACGGGACAGATTACAATGAGCAGTTCTTC. V gene TRBV5-1 combines with J gene TRBJ2-1; 7 positions agree with TRBD1. The CDR3 runs 16 residues. Germline CDR1 is SGHRS and CDR2 is YFSETQ. J lost 4 bases, V lost 3 bases, and 10 bases had no gene match.

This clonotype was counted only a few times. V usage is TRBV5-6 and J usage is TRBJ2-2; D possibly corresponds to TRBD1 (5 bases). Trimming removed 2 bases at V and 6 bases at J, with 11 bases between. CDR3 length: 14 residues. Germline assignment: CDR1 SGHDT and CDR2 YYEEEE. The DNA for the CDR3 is TGTGCCAGCAGCTTAGGGGCAGGTCCCGGGGAGCTGTTTTTT. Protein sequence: CASSLGAGPGELFF. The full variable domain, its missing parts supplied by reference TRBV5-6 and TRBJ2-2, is DAGVTQSPTHLIKTRGQQVTLRCSPKSGHDTVSWYQQALGQGPQFIFQYYEEEERQRGNFPDRFSGHQFPNYSSELNVNALLLGDSALYLCASSLGAGPGELFFGEGSRLTVL.